The TCR beta chain described here comes from a study of shared clonotypes between healthy human individuals. Replicate PCRs from sorted subsets contained 200 ng DNA, which is around 30,000 T cell genomes. The protocol was immunoSEQ multiplex PCR, while the TCRdb copy is restricted to in-frame clones and leaves out a portion. The table includes some 980,000 clones, about three quarters detected once. This clone appeared once. Healthy HIV-negative adults with no recent acute infections or vaccinations were recruited as donors. The length of the CDR3 is 12 residues. In germline, CDR1 is MNHEY, CDR2 SVGAGI. The V end lost 4 bases, the J end lost 1 base, and 4 bases lay between the germline ends.

The sample was memory CD4+ T cells sorted from blood. The sample's subset: CD45RA-negative fraction. This chain links TRBV6-5 with TRBJ2-5; D unresolved. The TCR comes from a young man in good health. Here the CDR3 reads CASSSSQETQYF. CDR3 DNA sequence: TGTGCCAGCAGTTCCTCCCAAGAGACCCAGTACTTC.